These T cell receptor beta chains were read from a single sample in a study of blood T cell repertoires in COVID-19. Clones were read by immunoSEQ multiplex PCR, and TCRdb kept only the in-frame ones, dropping some. Here the sample spans approximately 160,000 clones, approximately 80% being singletons. What was sequenced was peripheral blood. All receptors come from an elderly woman with active or convalescent COVID-19. CDR3s include the opening cysteine and the closing phenylalanine or tryptophan. The order of the fields is V gene, clone size, J gene, D gene, CDR3 DNA, CDR3 protein. A D gene is named only where the DNA matches it firmly. Size is stated for part of the rows, as once, few or many counts, or as a class when the clone is expanded.

v_call: TRBV15
clone_size: NA
j_call: TRBJ2-7
d_call: TRBD1
cdr3_nt: TGTGCCACCAGCAGACGCGGGGGACAGGGGGCTGTCGAGCAGTACTTC
cdr3_aa: CATSRRGGQGAVEQYF

v_call: TRBV28
clone_size: NA
j_call: TRBJ2-1
d_call: NA
cdr3_nt: TGTGCCAGCGGCCGAGAACAGGTATACAATGAGCAGTTCTTC
cdr3_aa: CASGREQVYNEQFF

v_call: TRBV7-2
clone_size: NA
j_call: TRBJ1-2
d_call: NA
cdr3_nt: TGTGCCAGCAGCTTATCAGGGGACGGATATGGCTACACCTTC
cdr3_aa: CASSLSGDGYGYTF

v_call: TRBV30
clone_size: once
j_call: TRBJ1-1
d_call: TRBD1
cdr3_nt: TGTGCCTGGAGTGAAATACAGGGGCTGTATACTGAAGCTTTCTTT
cdr3_aa: CAWSEIQGLYTEAFF

v_call: TRBV12-3/TRBV12-4
clone_size: NA
j_call: TRBJ1-2
d_call: NA
cdr3_nt: TGTGCCAGCAGTTTATCAGGGGTGGATGGCTACACCTTC
cdr3_aa: CASSLSGVDGYTF

v_call: TRBV14
clone_size: NA
j_call: TRBJ1-4
d_call: NA
cdr3_nt: TGTGCCAGCAGCCTACGTTCAGGGGTGGAGGAAAAACTGTTTTTT
cdr3_aa: CASSLRSGVEEKLFF

v_call: TRBV9
clone_size: NA
j_call: TRBJ2-5
d_call: TRBD2
cdr3_nt: TGTGCCAGCAGCGTAGCTTGGACTAGCGGGGGGCAAGAGACCCAGTACTTC
cdr3_aa: CASSVAWTSGGQETQYF

v_call: TRBV7-2
clone_size: NA
j_call: TRBJ1-5
d_call: NA
cdr3_nt: TGTGCCAGCAGCTTAGAAACAGGTAGCAATCAGCCCCAGCATTTT
cdr3_aa: CASSLETGSNQPQHF

v_call: TRBV25-1
clone_size: NA
j_call: TRBJ2-2
d_call: NA
cdr3_nt: TGTGCCAGCAGAGAATCGGGTTACACCGGGGAGCTGTTTTTT
cdr3_aa: CASRESGYTGELFF

v_call: TRBV5-4
clone_size: NA
j_call: TRBJ2-2
d_call: TRBD2
cdr3_nt: TGTGCCAGCAGCACCTTTAGCGGGGCGGCCGGGGAGCTGTTTTTT
cdr3_aa: CASSTFSGAAGELFF

v_call: TRBV11-2
clone_size: NA
j_call: TRBJ2-3
d_call: NA
cdr3_nt: TGTGCCAGCAGCTTAGATAGGGGTGGACACAGTACAGATACGCAGTATTTT
cdr3_aa: CASSLDRGGHSTDTQYF

v_call: TRBV4-3
clone_size: NA
j_call: TRBJ1-2
d_call: NA
cdr3_nt: TGCGCCAGCAGCCAACGACCAGGGACTCAAGACTATGGCTACACCTTC
cdr3_aa: CASSQRPGTQDYGYTF

v_call: TRBV6-5
clone_size: NA
j_call: TRBJ1-1
d_call: NA
cdr3_nt: TGTGCCAGCAGTTCCCTAACTGGGAACACTGAAGCTTTCTTT
cdr3_aa: CASSSLTGNTEAFF

v_call: TRBV2
clone_size: NA
j_call: TRBJ1-4
d_call: NA
cdr3_nt: TGTGCCAGCCAGGATAATAATGAAAAACTGTTTTTT
cdr3_aa: CASQDNNEKLFF

v_call: TRBV10-3
clone_size: NA
j_call: TRBJ2-1
d_call: TRBD2
cdr3_nt: TGTGCCATCAGATTCGGGGAGGGTGGTAACAATGAGCAGTTCTTC
cdr3_aa: CAIRFGEGGNNEQFF

v_call: TRBV13
clone_size: NA
j_call: TRBJ2-7
d_call: TRBD2
cdr3_nt: TGTGCCAGCAGCCTATGGACTAGCGGGGGCGAGCAGTACTTC
cdr3_aa: CASSLWTSGGEQYF

v_call: TRBV7-9
clone_size: few
j_call: TRBJ1-1
d_call: TRBD1
cdr3_nt: TGTGCCAGCAGCTTTTGGACAGGGCTAAACACTGAAGCTTTCTTT
cdr3_aa: CASSFWTGLNTEAFF

v_call: TRBV27
clone_size: NA
j_call: TRBJ1-4
d_call: TRBD1
cdr3_nt: TGTGCCAGCAGTTTGGCCCGGGACAGGGGTGAAAAACTGTTTTTT
cdr3_aa: CASSLARDRGEKLFF

v_call: TRBV3-1/TRBV3-2
clone_size: NA
j_call: TRBJ1-4
d_call: NA
cdr3_nt: TGTGCCAGCAGCCAAGGAGGGTGGGAAGAAAAACTGTTTTTT
cdr3_aa: CASSQGGWEEKLFF

v_call: TRBV4-3
clone_size: NA
j_call: TRBJ2-3
d_call: TRBD2
cdr3_nt: TGCGCCAGCAGCCAAGGGGGCGCAGCGGGGGGGGCAGATACGCAGTATTTT
cdr3_aa: CASSQGGAAGGADTQYF

v_call: TRBV7-8
clone_size: NA
j_call: TRBJ1-2
d_call: NA
cdr3_nt: TGTGCCAGCAGCGAGGTAGCTTACCCTAACTATGGCTACACCTTC
cdr3_aa: CASSEVAYPNYGYTF

v_call: TRBV4-3
clone_size: NA
j_call: TRBJ1-2
d_call: NA
cdr3_nt: TGCGCCAGCAGCCAAGACCGCCGTGCGGTCAACTATGGCTACACCTTC
cdr3_aa: CASSQDRRAVNYGYTF

v_call: TRBV12-3/TRBV12-4
clone_size: NA
j_call: TRBJ1-1
d_call: NA
cdr3_nt: TGTGCCAGCAGTTCGAGTTATGAGGCTTTCTTT
cdr3_aa: CASSSSYEAFF

v_call: TRBV6-6
clone_size: once
j_call: TRBJ1-3
d_call: NA
cdr3_nt: TGTGCCAGCAGTCATAGACAGGCTATCGTTTACTCTGGAAACACCATATATTTT
cdr3_aa: CASSHRQAIVYSGNTIYF

v_call: TRBV7-8
clone_size: NA
j_call: TRBJ1-3
d_call: TRBD1
cdr3_nt: TGTGCCAGCAGCTTAGCGCGGGACAGACCCGCATATTTT
cdr3_aa: CASSLARDRPAYF

v_call: TRBV19
clone_size: NA
j_call: TRBJ1-2
d_call: TRBD1
cdr3_nt: TGTGCCAGTAGAGGCGGGACAGGGGGTAACTATGGCTACACCTTC
cdr3_aa: CASRGGTGGNYGYTF

v_call: TRBV2
clone_size: NA
j_call: TRBJ2-6
d_call: NA
cdr3_nt: TGTGCCAGCGGGAGTTGGTCTGGGGCCAACGTCCTGACTTTC
cdr3_aa: CASGSWSGANVLTF

v_call: TRBV7-2
clone_size: NA
j_call: TRBJ2-1
d_call: NA
cdr3_nt: TGTGCCAGCAGCTTATACAACAATGAGCAGTTCTTC
cdr3_aa: CASSLYNNEQFF

v_call: TRBV20-1
clone_size: NA
j_call: TRBJ1-3
d_call: NA
cdr3_nt: TGCAGTGCCTTAAGCGATAACACCATATATTTT
cdr3_aa: CSALSDNTIYF

v_call: TRBV7-2
clone_size: NA
j_call: TRBJ2-5
d_call: TRBD1
cdr3_nt: TGTGCCAGCAGCCTGGGACAGGGGGCATTTGGGACCCAGTACTTC
cdr3_aa: CASSLGQGAFGTQYF

v_call: TRBV5-6
clone_size: NA
j_call: TRBJ2-2
d_call: NA
cdr3_nt: TGTGCCAGCAGCCGGGGACTGACAAACACCGGGGAGCTGTTTTTT
cdr3_aa: CASSRGLTNTGELFF

v_call: TRBV5-1
clone_size: NA
j_call: TRBJ1-4
d_call: NA
cdr3_nt: TGCGCCAGCAGCTTGGGGCAGGGGAATGAAAAACTGTTTTTT
cdr3_aa: CASSLGQGNEKLFF

v_call: TRBV29-1
clone_size: NA
j_call: TRBJ1-1
d_call: NA
cdr3_nt: TGCAGCGTTGACAGTCTCATGAACACTGAAGCTTTCTTT
cdr3_aa: CSVDSLMNTEAFF

v_call: TRBV10-3
clone_size: once
j_call: TRBJ1-1
d_call: TRBD1
cdr3_nt: TGTGCCATCAGGGCCACCGGGACAGGTATGAACACTGAAGCTTTCTTT
cdr3_aa: CAIRATGTGMNTEAFF

v_call: TRBV10-3
clone_size: NA
j_call: TRBJ2-1
d_call: TRBD2
cdr3_nt: TGTGCCATCAGTGGGACTTCAGCGGGGGGCTTTAATGAGCAGTTCTTC
cdr3_aa: CAISGTSAGGFNEQFF

v_call: TRBV5-1
clone_size: once
j_call: TRBJ1-6
d_call: TRBD1
cdr3_nt: TGCGCCAGCAGCTTGAGACAGGGGAATTCACCCCTCCACTTT
cdr3_aa: CASSLRQGNSPLHF

v_call: TRBV4-1
clone_size: NA
j_call: TRBJ1-1
d_call: TRBD1
cdr3_nt: TGCGCCAGCAGCCCCCGGGACAGGGGGACTGAAGCTTTCTTT
cdr3_aa: CASSPRDRGTEAFF

v_call: TRBV6-1
clone_size: NA
j_call: TRBJ1-1
d_call: TRBD1
cdr3_nt: TGTGCCAGCAGTGAGAGGGGGCAGGTCACTGAAGCTTTCTTT
cdr3_aa: CASSERGQVTEAFF

v_call: TRBV7-2
clone_size: NA
j_call: TRBJ2-7
d_call: TRBD2
cdr3_nt: TGTGCCAGCAGCCTCGGGGGGGTTGTCTCCTACGAGCAGTACTTC
cdr3_aa: CASSLGGVVSYEQYF

v_call: TRBV11-2
clone_size: NA
j_call: TRBJ1-4
d_call: NA
cdr3_nt: TGTGCCAGCAGCTCATTGACAGGATCATACGTTGGTCAACTGTTTTTT
cdr3_aa: CASSSLTGSYVGQLFF

v_call: TRBV5-4
clone_size: NA
j_call: TRBJ2-7
d_call: NA
cdr3_nt: TGTGCCAGCAGCTTCCGCGGGACGTTGCTTTACGAGCAGTACTTC
cdr3_aa: CASSFRGTLLYEQYF